This is a list of T cell receptor beta chains from one sample in a study of blood T cells in healthy people across ages. In TCRdb, the 5' RACE reads were re-called with MiXCR into one record per CDR3 protein. The sample contains about 1.7 million distinct CDR3 sequences, approximately 28% of which appear only once. The sequenced sample consisted of blood. All receptors derive from a woman aged 30 to 39 in good health. Both conserved end residues are part of each CDR3. D genes are given only for firm matches. Not every row has a clone size; where given, it reads once, few, many or a size class.

size | J | D | V | DNA | CDR3
NA | TRBJ2-1 | NA | TRBV19 | TGTGCCAGTAGTATTTTGGGAAATATCGGGGTAGTGGGTTCCTACAATGAGCAGTTCTTC | CASSILGNIGVVGSYNEQFF
few | TRBJ1-2 | NA | TRBV4-2 | TGTGCCAGCAGCCAAGATGGTCCGGTGGCTAGGGGTGGCTACACCTTC | CASSQDGPVARGGYTF
NA | TRBJ2-2 | TRBD1 | TRBV30 | TGTGCCTGGAATAGGGGGCTCAACGCCGGGGAGCTGTGTTTT | CAWNRGLNAGELCF
few | TRBJ1-1 | NA | TRBV20-1 | TGCAGTGCTGGGGGCCAGGGCCGGCCTGAAGCTTTCTTT | CSAGGQGRPEAFF
NA | TRBJ1-5 | NA | TRBV12-3/TRBV12-4 | TGTGCCAGCACCTTAGGGCCCGGGGGGTATAGCAATCAGCCCCAGCATTTT | CASTLGPGGYSNQPQHF
NA | TRBJ2-7 | NA | TRBV5-1 | TGCGCCAGCAGCCTGAGGGGCGATAGGGTTTCCAATGAGCAGTACTTC | CASSLRGDRVSNEQYF
NA | TRBJ2-7 | NA | TRBV6-5 | TGTGCCAGCAGAGTCCCCGGGGATCGGGACGAGCAGTACTTC | CASRVPGDRDEQYF
many | TRBJ2-1 | TRBD2 | TRBV5-1 | TGCGCCAGCACCCTTCAGCTAGCGGGGGGCGAAGATGAGCAGTTCTTC | CASTLQLAGGEDEQFF
few | TRBJ2-5 | NA | TRBV7-2 | TGTGCCAGCAGCCCCCGACCCCCGGGGACCCAGTACTTC | CASSPRPPGTQYF
NA | TRBJ2-1 | TRBD2 | TRBV5-1 | TGCGCCAGCAGCTCTACTAGCGGGGTTGGGAATGAGCAGTTCTTC | CASSSTSGVGNEQFF
few | TRBJ2-3 | NA | TRBV12-3/TRBV12-4 | TGTGCCAGCAGTCCCCGGTTTGGGGGGCAGGGCACAGATACGCAGTATTTT | CASSPRFGGQGTDTQYF
NA | TRBJ2-3 | NA | TRBV5-1 | TGCGCCAGCAGCTTGGATGCGGTCCCAGATACGCAGTATTTT | CASSLDAVPDTQYF
many | TRBJ2-1 | TRBD2 | TRBV7-6 | TGTGCCAGCAGCTATGAGACTAGCGGGGTTAATGAGCAGTTCTTC | CASSYETSGVNEQFF
few | TRBJ2-4 | TRBD1 | TRBV7-2 | TGTGCCAGCAGCTTTCCTCCGGGACAGGGCGACAAAAACATTCAGTACTTC | CASSFPPGQGDKNIQYF
NA | TRBJ1-4 | NA | TRBV6-5 | TGTGCCAGCAGTTACTCATCTTTGATCAAAAATGAAAAACTGTTTTTT | CASSYSSLIKNEKLFF
NA | TRBJ2-4 | NA | TRBV6-5 | TGTGCCAGCAGTTACTCCGGGAACCCCGAGTTGGCCAAAAACATTCAGTACTTC | CASSYSGNPELAKNIQYF
few | TRBJ1-4 | NA | TRBV29-1 | TGCAGCGGGGCCCAAGATGCAGAACTGTTTTTT | CSGAQDAELFF
few | TRBJ2-2 | NA | TRBV25-1 | TGTGCCAGCAGTGCGGGGGTCGGGGAGCTGTTTTTT | CASSAGVGELFF
NA | TRBJ2-1 | TRBD2 | TRBV5-1 | TGCGCCAGCAGCTTGGAAGCTAGCGGGGGGGCCGGTGAGCAGTTCTTC | CASSLEASGGAGEQFF
few | TRBJ2-6 | NA | TRBV29-1 | TGCAGCGTCGCAGGGGCGACCGGGGCCAACGTCCTGACTTTC | CSVAGATGANVLTF
NA | TRBJ2-7 | NA | TRBV29-1 | TGCAGCGTTGAACTCCAGACAGGTCTCCTCTACGAGCAGTACTTC | CSVELQTGLLYEQYF
NA | TRBJ2-7 | NA | TRBV20-1 | TGCAGTGCTCCGGGGGGGACAGGGCCCTACGAGCAGTACTTC | CSAPGGTGPYEQYF
NA | TRBJ2-7 | TRBD1 | TRBV25-1 | TGTGCCAGCGGGACAGGCAGACTACTTACCTACGAGCAGTACTTC | CASGTGRLLTYEQYF
many | TRBJ2-7 | NA | TRBV7-9 | TGTGCCAGCAGTTCCCGGGACGCCTCCTACGAGCAGTACTTC | CASSSRDASYEQYF
few | TRBJ2-7 | TRBD2 | TRBV12-3/TRBV12-4 | TGTGCCAGCAGCTCTGGACTAAGCGGGAGCTACGAGCAGTACTTC | CASSSGLSGSYEQYF
NA | TRBJ2-5 | TRBD1 | TRBV7-9 | TGTGCCAGCAGCTTAGCTGAGGGGGCGATGGAGACCCAGTACTTC | CASSLAEGAMETQYF
many | TRBJ2-7 | NA | TRBV4-1 | TGCGCCAGCAGCCAAGGCAAACACCGGGCCCTTTACGAGCAGTACTTC | CASSQGKHRALYEQYF
NA | TRBJ2-1 | TRBD2 | TRBV7-9 | TGTGCCAGCAGCCAAACTGGTAGCGGGGCTTACAATGAGCAGTTCTTC | CASSQTGSGAYNEQFF
many | TRBJ2-7 | NA | TRBV4-1 | TGCGCCAGCAGCCAGGGAGGATGGCAGGGACCCTACGAGCAGTACTTC | CASSQGGWQGPYEQYF
many | TRBJ2-5 | NA | TRBV7-2 | TGTGCCAGCAGCACTACCCCTAGGCTCGAGACCCAGTACTTC | CASSTTPRLETQYF
NA | TRBJ2-5 | TRBD1 | TRBV6-2/TRBV6-3 | TGTGCCAGCGGCCCCCCGGGGGACAGGGGGCGAGAGACCCAGTACTTC | CASGPPGDRGRETQYF
NA | TRBJ1-6 | NA | TRBV12-3/TRBV12-4 | TGTGCCAGCAGTTTAGCTTCTAGGTTACCCCTCCACTTT | CASSLASRLPLHF
few | TRBJ2-3 | NA | TRBV29-1 | TGCAGCGCCGCCTGGGGCACAGATACGCAGTATTTT | CSAAWGTDTQYF
many | TRBJ2-7 | NA | TRBV20-1 | TGCAGTGCCAGACCGGGACTCAAGGAGCAGTACTTC | CSARPGLKEQYF
few | TRBJ2-7 | NA | TRBV10-3 | TGTGCCATCAGTGAGCCGGCGGCGGACTCCTACGAGCAGTACTTC | CAISEPAADSYEQYF
NA | TRBJ1-5 | TRBD1 | TRBV18 | TGTGCCAGCTCGGAACAGGGGGCGAATCAGCCCCAGCATTTT | CASSEQGANQPQHF
NA | TRBJ2-7 | NA | TRBV15 | TGTGCCACCAGCCGGGTTAGGCGGGGCCTCTCTAACGAGCAGTACTTC | CATSRVRRGLSNEQYF
NA | TRBJ2-1 | TRBD2 | TRBV2 | TGTGCCAGCCACCGGCGACTAGCGGGGGGGCCTGAGCAGTTCTTC | CASHRRLAGGPEQFF
NA | TRBJ1-2 | NA | TRBV27 | TGTGCCACCAAAAGGGAGGGTGGCTACACCTTC | CATKREGGYTF
few | TRBJ2-3 | NA | TRBV6-1 | TGTACTAGCAGGAGGATTCAAGGAGGGGGCATTAGCACAGATACGCAGTATTTT | CTSRRIQGGGISTDTQYF
NA | TRBJ2-5 | NA | TRBV20-1 | TGCAGTGCTAGGTTGGTAGTTGAGACCCAGTACTTC | CSARLVVETQYF
NA | TRBJ2-1 | NA | TRBV2 | TGTGCCAGCAGTGAGGTGGGACTCCAATTTTACAATGAGCAGTTCTTC | CASSEVGLQFYNEQFF
NA | TRBJ2-7 | NA | TRBV29-1 | TGCAGCGTCCGGACAGAGGCCTACGAGCAGTACTTC | CSVRTEAYEQYF
NA | TRBJ2-5 | NA | TRBV28 | TGTGCCAGCAGGGGAGGAAGGGGGCGAGAGACCCAGTACTTC | CASRGGRGRETQYF